These T cell receptor beta chains were read from a single sample in a study of blood T cell repertoires in COVID-19. Produced via immunoSEQ multiplex PCR; TCRdb's table is partial and in-frame only. The sample lists 95,000 to 150,000 clones, about 83% occurring once. Sequenced sample: peripheral blood. The receptors originated from an elderly man with active or convalescent COVID-19. The CDR3 runs from the conserved cysteine through the conserved F or W.

TRBV20-1	TRBJ2-4	CSASDGMGGRGIQYF
TRBV7-2	TRBJ1-1	CASSEQGENTEAFF
TRBV2	TRBJ1-2	CASSERYGYTF
TRBV9	TRBJ1-1	CASSPLGTALEAFF
TRBV4-3	TRBJ2-6	CASSPTGKSGANVLTF
TRBV7-2	TRBJ1-1	CASSLVRGSEAFF
TRBV28	TRBJ1-6	CASSITGGENSPLHF
TRBV9	TRBJ1-6	CASNNRQGESPLHF
TRBV5-3	TRBJ2-3	CARSLYAGGSTDTQYF
TRBV29-1	TRBJ2-3	CSGIPGQGGDTQYF
TRBV11-2	TRBJ1-2	CASSLDLRAGGYGYTF
TRBV28	TRBJ1-4	CASSLRGGSEKLFF
TRBV29-1	TRBJ2-3	CSSRTSLGTDTQYF
TRBV5-4	TRBJ2-3	CASSWGGDSTDTQYF
TRBV5-1	TRBJ1-5	CASSLGGLNQPQHF
TRBV7-9	TRBJ2-1	CASSLPQGAYNEQFF
TRBV20-1	TRBJ1-1	CSAAGRTEAFF
TRBV20-1	TRBJ2-1	CSARDWRGWFF
TRBV23-1	TRBJ1-1	CASSLFSGTGGGNTEAFF
TRBV4-1	TRBJ2-1	CASSQVPGDSYNEQFF
TRBV14	TRBJ2-7	CASSHQMGGFPYEQYF
TRBV28	TRBJ2-1	CASSFRPVEQFF
TRBV24-1	TRBJ1-5	CATSDLNQPQHF
TRBV5-1	TRBJ2-7	CASSFSPGQDTYEQYF
TRBV7-2	TRBJ2-2	CASSLARGTGELFF
TRBV30	TRBJ2-2	CACHGGYTGELFF